The present T cell receptor (beta chain) was sequenced within a study of technical replicates of blood from four donors. TCRdb's table, derived via immunoSEQ multiplex PCR, lists solely in-frame clones and lacks some. The sample shows about 80,000 clones, roughly 98% of them seen only once. This receptor was obtained from a human donor in good health. Sequencing was performed on T cells isolated from PBMCs.

Written as DNA, the CDR3 is TGTGCCAGCAGTTTCCTAGCTTCCTACGAGCAGTACTTC. It encodes CASSFLASYEQYF. This chain uses TRBV6-5 with TRBJ2-7, with D possibly TRBD2 on 5 matching bases. Per germline, CDR1 MNHEY and CDR2 SVGAGI. This CDR3 has 13 residues. Trimming shortened V by 4 bases and J by 1 base, and 8 bases separated the two germline ends.